Below, one T cell receptor beta chain is given with its context. Its cognate antigen has yet to be identified. Per-nucleotide qualities are absent, and no much larger clonotype sits a single base away. CDR1 and CDR2 (SGHRS, YFSETQ) derive from the germline V gene. Inclusive of the bounding cysteine and phenylalanine, the CDR3 is 14 residues long. Only the CDR3 portion is preserved as DNA: 42 bases, with reading frame beginning at the first base. V trim: 5 bases; J trim: 6 bases; unmatched bases: 9. These data belong to a study of human T cells and chemical hapten exposure (TCRdb year 2021). In terms of the full investigation: For sensitization, 2% DPC in acetone was applied to an approximately 2 cm by approximately 2 cm area of upper inner arm skin. Patient blood was sampled pre-sensitization (week 0) and at 2, 6 and about 24 weeks after DPC sensitization. Patch testing was performed on the upper back with Finn chambers containing 0.01% DPC, and the patch tests were scored after 6 days according to International Contact Dermatitis Research Group standards. For TCR sequencing, blood came from about 28 alopecia patients at anywhere from one to four time points (pre-sensitization, 2, 6 and 24 weeks). Patients additionally received weekly therapeutic DPC doses to the scalp throughout the approximately 22-week study period. Peripheral blood TCR repertoire changes were tracked in vivo in alopecia patients during primary and secondary sensitization to the hapten diphenylcyclopropenone (DPC). Libraries were pooled for sequencing, and per-sample TCR yields varied mainly because of small differences in library volumes within the pool. The patient cohort, mostly female, included alopecia areata with under or over 50% scalp involvement, alopecia totalis and alopecia universalis.

Study-wide conclusions, independent of this receptor: Patch test score was positively correlated with the number of PT1 expanded TCRs, with significance at thresholds 8, 16 and 32 but not at 4. Expanded TCRs formed significantly more large CDR3 similarity clusters than pre-sensitization or healthy control sets, consistent with antigen-driven responses. Because all patients had alopecia, a presumed autoimmune disease, the immune response of the patients might differ from that of healthy individuals. After repeated subsampling, the strength of the expansion versus patch-test correlation and the threshold at which it became significant changed. DPC sensitization did not change how many TCRs were above 1 in 1000 frequency, and no evidence was found of alterations in global repertoire structure.

Preparation of the library involved RACE. The listed sequencing device is NextSeq 500. During library preparation, unique molecular identifiers were attached to individual cDNA molecules so that TCRs could be counted in a quantitative, reproducible way. From each blood RNA sample, both TCR alpha and TCR beta chains were sequenced. In the paper's pipeline: A median of roughly 100,000 TCRs per sample was observed, with a range of roughly 20,000 to 700,000. The Decombinator software suite was used to annotate V, J and CDR3 in the TCR reads. For the PS versus PT1 abundance plots, all samples were subsampled to the same number of TCRs (28,000). TCRs were defined as expanded if absent before sensitization and observed at least eight times at the 2-week time point. Clones were called with MiXCR by TCRdb after fastp trimmed the public reads at Q25, and only in-frame beta chains were retained. Rows merge per CDR3 protein into single entries with the most common DNA and genes. It is TCRdb's table, rather than the study itself, that gives the V and J calls and clone size. This sample comprises about 82,000 distinct CDR3 sequences, 10% to 15% of them detected only once. The ten largest clonotypes hold approximately 5.2% of the sample.

The sample's time point label, in plain terms: patch test 3, about 24 weeks after DPC sensitization. In the paper's terms, the treatment or condition label means: therapeutic diphenylcyclopropenone sensitization with weekly scalp DPC. Blood at each patch-test visit was drawn before the patch test was applied. To be eligible, patients had to be aged 18 to 70, diagnosed with alopecia and judged suitable for DPC therapy, while pregnant patients were excluded. Unfractionated whole blood was collected in Tempus Blood RNA tubes, and total RNA was extracted from that blood. The V gene is TRBV5-1 and the J gene is TRBJ1-1, with 8 central nucleotides matching TRBD1. This material consisted of whole blood, taken in connection with sensitization to the hapten diphenylcyclopropenone (DPC). The receptor was derived from a woman aged 50 to 60 with alopecia areata. Some clones in this sample may be carry-over from other donors' samples. This receptor carries the CDR3 CASRLGQGRAEAFF. In nucleotide form, the sequence is TGCGCCAGCAGACTCGGACAGGGAAGGGCTGAAGCTTTCTTT.